The 14 T cell receptor beta chains below were found in one sample sequenced in a study of blood T cell repertoires in COVID-19. The protocol was immunoSEQ multiplex PCR, while the TCRdb copy is restricted to in-frame clones and leaves out a portion. The table includes around 110,000 clones, 84% detected once. Material: peripheral blood. Receptors were obtained from a human donor in a cohort sampled during active COVID-19.

The chain couples TRBV9 to TRBJ1-1; possible D gene TRBD1, 5 bases. Germline CDR1 is SGDLS and CDR2 is YYNGEE. The CDR3 has 13 amino acids. V lost 2 bases and J 12 bases, leaving 17 bases between the germline ends. The CDR3 loop is CASSVGPGGKTFF. Here the CDR3 DNA reads TGTGCCAGCAGCGTGGGCCCCGGGGGGAAGACTTTCTTT.

The rearrangement uses TRBV19 and TRBJ2-7; the D is unclear. CDR1 is LNHDA, CDR2 SQIVND, per germline (reference sequence). The CDR3 consists of 11 residues. Trimming shortened V by 3 bases and J by 5 bases, and 5 bases separated the two germline ends. This CDR3 is CASSILNEQYF. The CDR3 coding sequence is TGTGCCAGTAGTATTCTTAACGAGCAGTACTTC.

This clone was seen just once. This rearrangement joins TRBV3-1 (or the pseudogene TRBV3-2) to TRBJ2-7; no clear D gene. Trimming shortened V by 4 bases and J by 0 bases, and 7 bases separated the two germline ends. The CDR3 loop spans 13 amino acids. CDR1 is LGHDT, CDR2 YNNKEL, per germline (reference sequence). CDR3 nucleotides: TGTGCCAGCAGCCTCGGTAGCTCCTACGAGCAGTACTTC. Its protein is CASSLGSSYEQYF.

This rearrangement joins TRBV7-6 to TRBJ2-7; 8 bases are shared with TRBD1. The length of the CDR3 is 13 residues. Germline CDR1 reads SGHVS; CDR2 reads FNYEAQ. Germline trimming cut 3 bases from V and 5 bases from J; bases unmatched to any gene: 3. CDR3 sequence reads: CASSLDRVNEQYF. The CDR3 nucleotides are TGTGCCAGCAGCTTGGACAGGGTCAACGAGCAGTACTTC.

This sequence joins TRBV27 and TRBJ2-1; 8 nucleotides line up with TRBD2. This CDR3 region has 15 residues. The V and J ends lost 9 bases and 3 bases, in that order; junction bases with no gene match: 10. The germline V gene has CDR1 MNHEY and CDR2 SMNVEV (reference sequence). Written as DNA, the CDR3 is TGTGCCAGTATGATCGGGAGGGGGATCTACAATGAGCAGTTCTTC. Translated, it gives CASMIGRGIYNEQFF.

The gene calls are TRBV6-2 or TRBV6-3 and TRBJ1-1, with unresolved D. Germline CDR1 reads MNHEY; CDR2 reads SVGEGT. The germline V and J ends were trimmed by 2 bases and 1 base, with 8 bases remaining between them. The CDR3 runs 14 residues. Here the CDR3 reads CASSYPRRNTEAFF. The DNA of the CDR3 is TGTGCCAGCAGTTACCCTAGAAGGAACACTGAAGCTTTCTTT.

The J gene is TRBJ2-1, the V gene TRBV24-1; 10 nucleotides align to TRBD2. Germline trimming cut 0 bases from V and 6 bases from J; bases unmatched to any gene: 4. Germline values: CDR1 KGHDR, CDR2 SFDVKD. The CDR3 has 16 residues. For the CDR3, the DNA is TGTGCCACCAGTGATTTGTTAGCGGGAGGCTTCAATGAGCAGTTCTTC. As protein: CATSDLLAGGFNEQFF.

The rearrangement links TRBV27 to TRBJ2-5; the D is unclear. From germline, CDR1 is MNHEY and CDR2 SMNVEV (reference sequence). The CDR3 is 20 residues long. Trimming took off 2 bases at V and 5 bases at J, with 30 bases between the two ends. CDR3 sequence (DNA): TGTGCCAGCAGTTTAGACTCCGGTGGCTCAAACCCTTATGATCTGGAGACCCAGTACTTC. Amino acids: CASSLDSGGSNPYDLETQYF.

The chain couples TRBV7-2 to TRBJ2-7, with 9 bases matching TRBD2. V was pared by 5 bases and J by 3 bases, with 8 bases of the junction left unmatched. CDR3 length: 15 amino acids. CDR1 and CDR2 from the germline V gene are SGHTA and FQGNSA. CDR3 in DNA: TGTGCCAGCAGCCCGCGGGGGGGGCCCGGCTACGAGCAGTACGTC. The encoded protein is CASSPRGGPGYEQYV.

The chain uses TRBV7-2 and TRBJ2-1; 14 bases map to TRBD2. Germline CDR1 SGHTA, CDR2 FQGNSA. The CDR3 loop spans 13 amino acids. Trimming removed 5 bases from V and 15 bases from J; junction bases left unmatched: 6. The CDR3 loop reads CASSVGTSGSLFF. As DNA, the CDR3 is TGTGCCAGCAGCGTCGGGACTAGCGGGAGTTTGTTCTTC.

The chain employs TRBV6-6 and TRBJ2-3, with D unresolved. Germline values: CDR1 MNHNY, CDR2 SVGAGI (reference sequence). V gave up 4 bases and J gave up 1 base, with 15 bases separating them. The CDR3 has 16 amino acids. In nucleotides, the CDR3 is TGTGCCAGCAGTTTGGGTTTTAGCTCTGGCACAGATACGCAGTATTTT. Its translation is CASSLGFSSGTDTQYF.

The genes are TRBV18 and TRBJ2-5; 7 nucleotides align to TRBD1. Germline CDR1 and CDR2: KGHSH and LQKENI. V lost 5 bases and J lost 4; bases outside the gene matches: 4. There are 13 residues in the CDR3. The chain's CDR3 is CASSSDRAETQYF. The DNA for the CDR3 is TGTGCCAGCTCATCTGACAGGGCAGAGACCCAGTACTTC. Combining the CDR3 with reference TRBV18 and TRBJ2-5 gives the whole variable domain NAGVMQNPRHLVRRRGQEARLRCSPMKGHSHVYWYRQLPEEGLKFMVYLQKENIIDESGMPKERFSAEFPKEGPSILRIQQVVRGDSAAYFCASSSDRAETQYFGPGTRLLVL.

The V gene is TRBV28, the J gene TRBJ2-3, with TRBD2 as a possible D gene (7 bases). Per germline, CDR1 MDHEN and CDR2 SYDVKM. The CDR3 runs to 16 residues. Trimming removed 7 bases at V and 0 bases at J, with 17 bases between. CDR3 sequence: CASKSTGTMSTDTQYF. The CDR3 nucleotides read TGTGCCAGCAAGTCAACAGGGACTATGAGCACAGATACGCAGTATTTT.

The chain links TRBV28 to TRBJ1-1; tentatively, D is TRBD1 (5 bases). The CDR3 contains 13 residues. Germline values: CDR1 MDHEN, CDR2 SYDVKM. The germline V and J ends were trimmed by 4 bases and 6 bases, with 12 bases remaining between them. The CDR3 coding sequence is TGTGCCAGCAGTTCAGGGTTTAGGGCTGAAGCTTTCTTT. This codes for CASSSGFRAEAFF.